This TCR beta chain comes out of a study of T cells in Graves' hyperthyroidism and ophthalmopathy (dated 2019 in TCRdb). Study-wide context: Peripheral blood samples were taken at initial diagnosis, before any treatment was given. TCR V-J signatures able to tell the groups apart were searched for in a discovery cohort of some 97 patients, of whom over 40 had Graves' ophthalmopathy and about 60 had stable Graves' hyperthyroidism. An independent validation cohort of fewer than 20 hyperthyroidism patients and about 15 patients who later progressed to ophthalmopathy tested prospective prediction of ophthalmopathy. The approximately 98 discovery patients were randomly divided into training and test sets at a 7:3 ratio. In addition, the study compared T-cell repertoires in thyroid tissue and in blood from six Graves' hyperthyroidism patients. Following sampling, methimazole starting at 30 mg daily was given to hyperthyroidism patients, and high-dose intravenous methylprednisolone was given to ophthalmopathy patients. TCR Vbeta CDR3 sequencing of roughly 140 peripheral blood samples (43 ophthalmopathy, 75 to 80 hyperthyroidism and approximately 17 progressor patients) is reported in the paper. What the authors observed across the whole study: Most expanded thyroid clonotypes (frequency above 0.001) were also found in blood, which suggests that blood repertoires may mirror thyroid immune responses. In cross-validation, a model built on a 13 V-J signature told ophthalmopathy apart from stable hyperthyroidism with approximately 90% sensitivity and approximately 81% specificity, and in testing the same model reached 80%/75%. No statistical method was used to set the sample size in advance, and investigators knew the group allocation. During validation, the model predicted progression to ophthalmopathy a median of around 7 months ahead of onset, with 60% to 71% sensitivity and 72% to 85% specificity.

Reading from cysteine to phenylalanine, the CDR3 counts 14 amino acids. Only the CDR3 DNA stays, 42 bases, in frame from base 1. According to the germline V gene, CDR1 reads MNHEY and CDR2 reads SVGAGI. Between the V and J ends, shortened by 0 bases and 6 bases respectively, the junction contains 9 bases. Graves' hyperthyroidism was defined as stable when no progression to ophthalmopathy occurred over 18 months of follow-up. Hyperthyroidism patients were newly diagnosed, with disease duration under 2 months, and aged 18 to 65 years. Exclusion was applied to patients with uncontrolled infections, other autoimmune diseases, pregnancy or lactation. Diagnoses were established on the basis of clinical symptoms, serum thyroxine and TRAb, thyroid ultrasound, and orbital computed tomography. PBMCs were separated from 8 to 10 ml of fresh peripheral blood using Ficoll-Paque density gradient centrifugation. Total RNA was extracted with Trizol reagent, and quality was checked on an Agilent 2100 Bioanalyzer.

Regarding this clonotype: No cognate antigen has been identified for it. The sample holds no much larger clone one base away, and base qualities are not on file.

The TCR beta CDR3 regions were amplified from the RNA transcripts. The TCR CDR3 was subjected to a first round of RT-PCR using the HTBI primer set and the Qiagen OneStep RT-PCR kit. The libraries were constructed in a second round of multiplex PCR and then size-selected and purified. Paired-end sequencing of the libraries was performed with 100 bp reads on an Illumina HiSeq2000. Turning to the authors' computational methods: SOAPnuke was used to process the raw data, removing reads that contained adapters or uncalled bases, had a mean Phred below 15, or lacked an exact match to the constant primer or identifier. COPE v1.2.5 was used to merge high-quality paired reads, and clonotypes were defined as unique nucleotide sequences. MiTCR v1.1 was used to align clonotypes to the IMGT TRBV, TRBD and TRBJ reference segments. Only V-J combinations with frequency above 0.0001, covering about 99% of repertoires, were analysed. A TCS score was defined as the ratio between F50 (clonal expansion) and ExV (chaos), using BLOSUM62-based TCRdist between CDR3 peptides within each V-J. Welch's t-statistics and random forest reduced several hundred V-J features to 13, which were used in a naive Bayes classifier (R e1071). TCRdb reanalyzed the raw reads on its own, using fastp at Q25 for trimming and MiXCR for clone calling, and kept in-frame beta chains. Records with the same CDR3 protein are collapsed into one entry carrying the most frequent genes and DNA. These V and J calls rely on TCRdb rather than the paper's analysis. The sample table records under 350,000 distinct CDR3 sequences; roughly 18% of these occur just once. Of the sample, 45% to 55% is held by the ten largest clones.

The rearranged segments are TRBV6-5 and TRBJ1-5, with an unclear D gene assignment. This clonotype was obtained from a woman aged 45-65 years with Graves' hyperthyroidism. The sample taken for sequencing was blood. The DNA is TGTGCCAGCAGTTACTCGGGGATCGGTCAGCCCCAGCATTTT. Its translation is CASSYSGIGQPQHF.